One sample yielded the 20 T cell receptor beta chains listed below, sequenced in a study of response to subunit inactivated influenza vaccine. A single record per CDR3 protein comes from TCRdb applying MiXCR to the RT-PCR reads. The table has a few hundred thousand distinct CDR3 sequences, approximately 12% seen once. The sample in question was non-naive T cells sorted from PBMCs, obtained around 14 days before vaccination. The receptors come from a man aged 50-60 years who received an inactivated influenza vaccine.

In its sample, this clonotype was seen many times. The CDR3 sequence: CASSHGQGGEAFF. The DNA for the CDR3 is TGTGCCAGCAGCCACGGACAGGGAGGGGAAGCTTTCTTT. The rearrangement uses TRBV3-1 and TRBJ1-1, with 8 nucleotides matching TRBD1. There are 13 residues in the CDR3. Trimming at V came to 3 bases and at J to 8 bases, leaving 5 bases not matched to a gene. Germline values: CDR1 LGHDT, CDR2 YNNKEL (reference sequence).

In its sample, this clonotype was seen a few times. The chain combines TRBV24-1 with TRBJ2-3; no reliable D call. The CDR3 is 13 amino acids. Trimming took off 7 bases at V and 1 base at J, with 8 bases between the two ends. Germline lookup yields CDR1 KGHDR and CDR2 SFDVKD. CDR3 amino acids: CATSRPGTDTQYF. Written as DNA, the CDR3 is TGTGCCACCAGCAGACCGGGCACAGATACGCAGTATTTT.

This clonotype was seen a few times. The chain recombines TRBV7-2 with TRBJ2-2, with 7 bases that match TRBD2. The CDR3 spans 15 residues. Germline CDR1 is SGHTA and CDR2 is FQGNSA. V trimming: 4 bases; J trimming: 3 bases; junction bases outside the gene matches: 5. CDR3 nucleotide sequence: TGTGCCAGCAGCTCCGTACTAGCGTACACCGGGGAGCTGTTTTTT. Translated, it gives CASSSVLAYTGELFF.

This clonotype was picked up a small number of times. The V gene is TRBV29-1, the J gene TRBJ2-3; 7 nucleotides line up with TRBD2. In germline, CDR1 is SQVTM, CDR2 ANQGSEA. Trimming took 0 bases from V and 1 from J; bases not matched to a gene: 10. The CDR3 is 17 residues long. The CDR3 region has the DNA TGCAGCGTTGAAGATTTCTCGGGAGGCGGGGGCACAGATACGCAGTATTTT. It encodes CSVEDFSGGGGTDTQYF.

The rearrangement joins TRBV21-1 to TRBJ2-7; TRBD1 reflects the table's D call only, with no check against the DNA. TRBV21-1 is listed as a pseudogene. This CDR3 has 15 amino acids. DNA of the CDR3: TGTGCCAGCAGCTACGGGACACTCAGCTCCTACGAGCAGTACTTC. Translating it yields CASSYGTLSSYEQYF.

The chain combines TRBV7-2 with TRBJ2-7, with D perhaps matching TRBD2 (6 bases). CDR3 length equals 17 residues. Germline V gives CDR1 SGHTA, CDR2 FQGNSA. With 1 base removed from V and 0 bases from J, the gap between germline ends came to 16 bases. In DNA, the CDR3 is TGTGCCAGCAGCTTAGTCTTCGGCGGGACGAGCTCCTACGAGCAGTACTTC. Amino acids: CASSLVFGGTSSYEQYF.

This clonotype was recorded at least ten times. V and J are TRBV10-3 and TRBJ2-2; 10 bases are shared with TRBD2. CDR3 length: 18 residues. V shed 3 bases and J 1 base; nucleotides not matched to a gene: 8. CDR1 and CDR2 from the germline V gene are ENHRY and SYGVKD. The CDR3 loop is CAISDFLAGAMNTGELFF. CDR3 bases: TGTGCCATCAGTGATTTTCTAGCGGGAGCAATGAACACCGGGGAGCTGTTTTTT.

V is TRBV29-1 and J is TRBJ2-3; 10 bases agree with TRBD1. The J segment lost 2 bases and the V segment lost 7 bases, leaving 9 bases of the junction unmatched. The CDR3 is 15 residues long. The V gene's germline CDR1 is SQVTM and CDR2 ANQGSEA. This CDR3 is CSAIRTGGITDTQYF. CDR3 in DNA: TGCAGCGCTATCCGGACAGGGGGTATCACAGATACGCAGTATTTT.

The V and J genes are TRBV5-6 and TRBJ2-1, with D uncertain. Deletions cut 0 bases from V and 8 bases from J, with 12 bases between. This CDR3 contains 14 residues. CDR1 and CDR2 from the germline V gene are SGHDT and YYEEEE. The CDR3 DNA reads TGTGCCAGCAGCTTGGTCTACAAGCGCGATGAGCAGTTCTTC. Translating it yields CASSLVYKRDEQFF. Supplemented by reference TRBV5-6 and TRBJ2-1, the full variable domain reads DAGVTQSPTHLIKTRGQQVTLRCSPKSGHDTVSWYQQALGQGPQFIFQYYEEEERQRGNFPDRFSGHQFPNYSSELNVNALLLGDSALYLCASSLVYKRDEQFFGPGTRLTVL.

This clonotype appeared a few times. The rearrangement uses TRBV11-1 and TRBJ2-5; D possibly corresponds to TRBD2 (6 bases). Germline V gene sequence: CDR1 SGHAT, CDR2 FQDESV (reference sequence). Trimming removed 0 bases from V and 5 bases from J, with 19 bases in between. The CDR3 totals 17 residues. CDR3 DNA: TGTGCCAGCAGCTTAGCGGGTTTGCGGGGAGCGTTTGAGACCCAGTACTTC. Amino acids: CASSLAGLRGAFETQYF. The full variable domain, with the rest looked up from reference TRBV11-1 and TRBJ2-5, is EAEVAQSPRYKITEKSQAVAFWCDPISGHATLYWYRQILGQGPELLVQFQDESVVDDSQLPKDRFSAERLKGVDSTLKIQPAELGDSAMYLCASSLAGLRGAFETQYFGPGTRLLVL.

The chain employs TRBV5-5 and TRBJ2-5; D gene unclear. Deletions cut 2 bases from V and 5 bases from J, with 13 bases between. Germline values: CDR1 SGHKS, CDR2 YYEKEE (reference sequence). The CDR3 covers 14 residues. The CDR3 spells CASSFVTDGETQYF. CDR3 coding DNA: TGTGCCAGCAGCTTCGTTACGGACGGGGAGACCCAGTACTTC.

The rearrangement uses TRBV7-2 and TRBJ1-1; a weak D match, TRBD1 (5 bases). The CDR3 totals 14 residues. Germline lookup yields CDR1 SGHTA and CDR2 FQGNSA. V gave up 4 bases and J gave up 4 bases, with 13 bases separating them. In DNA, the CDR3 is TGTGCCAGCAGCTCCCTCGGGGGAGGCACTGAAGCTTTCTTT. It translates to CASSSLGGGTEAFF.

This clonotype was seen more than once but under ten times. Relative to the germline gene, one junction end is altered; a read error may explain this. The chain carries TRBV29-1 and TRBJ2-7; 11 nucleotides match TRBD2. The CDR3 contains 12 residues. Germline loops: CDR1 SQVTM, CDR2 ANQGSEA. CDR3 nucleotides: TGCAGCGTCCCGGGACTAGCGGACGACCAGTACTTC. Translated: CSVPGLADDQYF.

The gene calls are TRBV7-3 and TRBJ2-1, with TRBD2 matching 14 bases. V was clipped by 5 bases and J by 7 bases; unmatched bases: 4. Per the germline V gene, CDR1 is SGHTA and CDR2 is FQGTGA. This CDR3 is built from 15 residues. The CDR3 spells CASSQGLAGVNEQFF. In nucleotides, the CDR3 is TGTGCCAGCAGCCAGGGACTAGCGGGAGTAAATGAGCAGTTCTTC.

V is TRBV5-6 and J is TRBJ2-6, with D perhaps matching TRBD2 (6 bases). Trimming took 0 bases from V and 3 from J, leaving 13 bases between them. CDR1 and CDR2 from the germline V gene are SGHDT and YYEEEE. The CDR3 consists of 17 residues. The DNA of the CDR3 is TGTGCCAGCAGCTTGGTCGCGGGGCGGGGTGGGGCCAACGTCCTGACTTTC. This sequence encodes CASSLVAGRGGANVLTF.

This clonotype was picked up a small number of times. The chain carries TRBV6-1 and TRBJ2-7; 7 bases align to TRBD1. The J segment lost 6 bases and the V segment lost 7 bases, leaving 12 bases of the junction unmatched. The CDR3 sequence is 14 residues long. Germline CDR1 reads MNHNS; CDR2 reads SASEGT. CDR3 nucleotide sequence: TGTGCCAGCACCGCCGGGACAGTAGCTCGCGAGCAGTACTTC. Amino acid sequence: CASTAGTVAREQYF.

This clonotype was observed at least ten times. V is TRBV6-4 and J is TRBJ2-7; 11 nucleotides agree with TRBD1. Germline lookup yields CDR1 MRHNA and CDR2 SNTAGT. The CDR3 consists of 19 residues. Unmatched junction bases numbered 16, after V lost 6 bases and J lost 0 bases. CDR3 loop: CASRTTRDRGSISSYEQYF. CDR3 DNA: TGTGCCAGCAGGACTACTCGGGACAGGGGGTCCATTAGCTCCTACGAGCAGTACTTC.

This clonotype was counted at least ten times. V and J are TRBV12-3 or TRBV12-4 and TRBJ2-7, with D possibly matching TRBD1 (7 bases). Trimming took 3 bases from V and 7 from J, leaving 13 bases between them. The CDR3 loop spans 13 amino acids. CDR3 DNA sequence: TGTGCCAGCAGTTTTGCAGCAGGGGGGGAGCAGTACTTC. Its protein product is CASSFAAGGEQYF.

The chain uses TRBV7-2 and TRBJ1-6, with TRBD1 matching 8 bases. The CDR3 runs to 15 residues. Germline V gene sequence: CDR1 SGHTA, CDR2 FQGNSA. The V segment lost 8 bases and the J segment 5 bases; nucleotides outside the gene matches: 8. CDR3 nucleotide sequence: TGTGCCAGCGCCCAGGGGACAGGCCATAATTCACCCCTCCACTTT. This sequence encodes CASAQGTGHNSPLHF.

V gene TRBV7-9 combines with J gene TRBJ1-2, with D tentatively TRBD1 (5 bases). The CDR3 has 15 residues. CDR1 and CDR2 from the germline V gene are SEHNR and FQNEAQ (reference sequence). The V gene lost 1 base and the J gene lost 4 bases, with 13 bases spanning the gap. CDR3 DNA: TGTGCCAGCAGCTTAGACGGGGCGCGAGGCTATGGCTACACCTTC. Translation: CASSLDGARGYGYTF. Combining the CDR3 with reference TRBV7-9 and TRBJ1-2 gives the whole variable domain DTGVSQNPRHKITKRGQNVTFRCDPISEHNRLYWYRQTLGQGPEFLTYFQNEAQLEKSRLLSDRFSAERPKGSFSTLEIQRTEQGDSAMYLCASSLDGARGYGYTFGSGTRLTVV.